This TCR beta chain was documented in a study of cytomegalovirus exposure and HLA in healthy donors. Study at large: The approximately 120 validation repertoires, a later analysis reported, used the same platform as the approximately 650 first-cohort repertoires. Study findings and constraints: There were about 160 TCR beta chains listed as cytomegalovirus-associated. Many donors carried some public TCRs, although rarity characterized most TCR sequences.

The donors belonged to the roughly 130-subject validation cohort, separate from the roughly 650-subject first cohort. Details on this clone: Its antigen is not known. One junction end does not reproduce the germline sequence, and a read error may be involved.

The germline V gene encodes CDR1 SSHAT and CDR2 FNYEAQ (reference sequence). The CDR3 contains 14 residues. Repertoires were generated with immunoSEQ multiplex PCR, while TCRdb's copy carries only in-frame clones and drops some. This table holds tens of thousands of clones, around 97% found once. The source is a woman between 18 and 30 years old in good health and CMV-seropositive. V is TRBV7-7 and J is TRBJ2-5; D unresolved. Source material: PBMCs. As DNA, the CDR3 is TGTGCTAGCAGCTTATTTGGCTACCAAGAGACCCAGTACTTC. Its translation is CASSLFGYQETQYF.